These 22 T cell receptor beta chains were all obtained from the same sample, sequenced in a study of monozygotic twins with inflammatory bowel disease. From its re-call of the 5' RACE reads, TCRdb lists each CDR3 protein once, without DNA. The table lists about 160,000 distinct CDR3 sequences. Sequences were obtained from blood. These TCRs come from a human donor with ulcerative colitis or Crohn's disease, or a healthy co-twin of an affected twin (not recorded which).

The V and J genes are TRBV20-1 and TRBJ2-5; the D call from TCRdb, TRBD1, cannot be confirmed without DNA. Germline V gene sequence: CDR1 DFQATT, CDR2 SNEGSKA (reference sequence). The CDR3 runs 14 residues. The CDR3 protein is CSAIRGGDGGAQYF.

The CDR3 reads CASSQEGGSSSYEQYF. The chain has TRBV5-1 and TRBJ2-7; as DNA is missing, the TRBD1 call by TCRdb cannot be tested. Germline V gene data show CDR1 as SGHRS and CDR2 as YFSETQ. The length of the CDR3 is 16 residues.

The chain employs TRBV5-6 and TRBJ1-2; TCRdb calls TRBD1, which cannot be checked without DNA. The germline V gene has CDR1 SGHDT and CDR2 YYEEEE. The CDR3 runs to 15 residues. CDR3: CASSLVAGFLAGYTF.

The V call is TRBV11-2, the J call TRBJ1-2; TCRdb returns TRBD1, unconfirmable since there is no DNA. There are 14 residues in the CDR3. CDR1 is SGHAT, CDR2 FQNNGV, per germline. CDR3 region: CASSPDRSSYGYTF.

CDR3 in amino acids: CSATNTALGADTQYF. The chain links TRBV20-1 to TRBJ2-3. CDR1 and CDR2 from the germline V gene are DFQATT and SNEGSKA (reference sequence). The CDR3 contains 15 residues.

The chain has TRBV7-9 and TRBJ2-5. CDR1 SEHNR and CDR2 FQNEAQ come from the germline V gene (reference sequence). This CDR3 has 15 residues. This CDR3 is CASSLEGFVQETQYF.

The J gene is TRBJ2-3, the V gene TRBV6-1; without DNA, the TCRdb call of TRBD2 cannot be checked. Germline CDR1 MNHNS, CDR2 SASEGT. CDR3 length: 15 amino acids. This CDR3 is CASRRGGISGDTQYF.

The chain links TRBV19 to TRBJ2-6. CDR3 length: 15 amino acids. The germline V gene has CDR1 LNHDA and CDR2 SQIVND (reference sequence). This CDR3 is CASSIADSGANVLTF.

The chain joins TRBV20-1 to TRBJ1-5; with no DNA, the TCRdb D assignment of TRBD1 cannot be verified. This CDR3 has 14 residues. Germline V gene lookup returns CDR1 DFQATT and CDR2 SNEGSKA (reference sequence). The CDR3 here is CSARDPGGYQPQHF.

The V call is TRBV4-3, the J call TRBJ2-1; the TRBD2 assignment by TCRdb is unverifiable without DNA. CDR1 is LGHNA and CDR2 is YSLEER in the germline V gene. CDR3 length: 16 residues. This CDR3 reads CASSQDLAGAYNEQFF.

V gene TRBV28 combines with J gene TRBJ2-1; the TRBD1 assignment by TCRdb is unverifiable without DNA. Per the germline V gene, CDR1 is MDHEN and CDR2 is SYDVKM. This CDR3 is 13 amino acids long. This chain's CDR3 is CASSPWTDNEQFF.

The chain joins TRBV5-1 to TRBJ2-7; TCRdb's D gene call, TRBD2, goes unchecked for lack of DNA. This CDR3 contains 15 residues. The V gene's germline CDR1 is SGHRS and CDR2 YFSETQ. CDR3: CASSFASGGSDEQYF.

The chain is built from TRBV27 and TRBJ2-1; TCRdb returns TRBD2, unconfirmable since there is no DNA. CDR1 is MNHEY, CDR2 SMNVEV, per germline (reference sequence). The CDR3 loop spans 14 amino acids. CDR3 sequence reads: CASSLAGRHDEQFF.

This chain uses TRBV5-1 with TRBJ2-7; TCRdb lists TRBD2, though no DNA is available to test this call. The CDR3 runs 19 residues. CDR1 is SGHRS and CDR2 is YFSETQ in the germline V gene. The CDR3 protein is CASSRQPKNQAGVGYEQYF.

The V and J genes are TRBV5-1 and TRBJ2-7; TCRdb lists TRBD1, though no DNA is available to test this call. The CDR3 spans 14 residues. Germline loops: CDR1 SGHRS, CDR2 YFSETQ. The CDR3 reads CASSPGTMTYEQYF.

V and J are TRBV19 and TRBJ2-1; TCRdb names TRBD2, which stays unverified in the absence of DNA. Per the germline V gene, CDR1 is LNHDA and CDR2 is SQIVND (reference sequence). The CDR3 is made up of 15 amino acids. The chain's CDR3 is CASARRESPPDEQFF.

This chain connects TRBV3-1 to TRBJ1-1; without DNA, the TCRdb call of TRBD1 cannot be checked. The CDR3 sequence is 13 residues long. CDR1 and CDR2 from the germline V gene are LGHDT and YNNKEL (reference sequence). This CDR3 is CASSQGTGAEAFF. Full variable domain (remainder filled in from reference TRBV3-1 and TRBJ1-1): DTAVSQTPKYLVTQMGNDKSIKCEQNLGHDTMYWYKQDSKKFLKIMFSYNNKELIINETVPNRFSPKSPDKAHLNLHINSLELGDSAVYFCASSQGTGAEAFFGQGTRLTVV.

V usage is TRBV5-1 and J usage is TRBJ1-5; TCRdb calls TRBD1, which cannot be checked without DNA. Germline V lookup: CDR1 SGHRS, CDR2 YFSETQ. This CDR3 contains 15 residues. The chain's CDR3 is CASSFSGGEAQPQHF.

J is TRBJ2-1 and V is TRBV20-1; TCRdb picks TRBD2, but there is no DNA to check that call. Germline V CDR1 and CDR2: DFQATT, SNEGSKA (reference sequence). This CDR3 is built from 12 residues. Here the CDR3 reads CSATSGYNEQFF.

V usage is TRBV27 and J usage is TRBJ1-1. This CDR3 has 13 residues. Germline values: CDR1 MNHEY, CDR2 SMNVEV (reference sequence). The CDR3 here is CASSLLSVTEAFF.

The chain combines TRBV18 with TRBJ2-4. Germline CDR1 is KGHSH and CDR2 is LQKENI. The CDR3 covers 15 residues. CDR3 protein: CASSPMAAAKNIQYF.

The chain carries TRBV27 and TRBJ2-2. CDR3 length: 12 amino acids. The V gene's germline CDR1 is MNHEY and CDR2 SMNVEV (reference sequence). CDR3 in amino acids: CASSRLQGELFF.